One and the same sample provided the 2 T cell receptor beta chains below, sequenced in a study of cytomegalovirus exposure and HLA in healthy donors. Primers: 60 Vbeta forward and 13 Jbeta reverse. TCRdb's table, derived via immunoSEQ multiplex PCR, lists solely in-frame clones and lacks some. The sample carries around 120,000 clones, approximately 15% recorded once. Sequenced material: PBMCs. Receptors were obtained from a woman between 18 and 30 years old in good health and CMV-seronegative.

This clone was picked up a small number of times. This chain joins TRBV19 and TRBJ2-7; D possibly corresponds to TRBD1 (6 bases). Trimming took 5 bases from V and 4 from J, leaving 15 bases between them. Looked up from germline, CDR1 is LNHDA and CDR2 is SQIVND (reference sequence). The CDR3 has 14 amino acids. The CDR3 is CASSPGTTLYEQYF. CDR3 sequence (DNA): TGTGCCAGTAGTCCCGGGACAACGCTTTACGAGCAGTACTTC.

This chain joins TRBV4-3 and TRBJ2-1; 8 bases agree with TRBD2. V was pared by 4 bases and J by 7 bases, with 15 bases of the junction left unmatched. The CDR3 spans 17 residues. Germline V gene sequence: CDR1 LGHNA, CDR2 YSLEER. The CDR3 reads CASSPRVLAGGSNEQFF. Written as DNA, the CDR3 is TGCGCCAGCAGCCCGAGGGTCCTGGCGGGGGGTTCAAATGAGCAGTTCTTC.